This TCR beta chain was identified during a study of identical twins. This CDR3 has 16 amino acids. Trimming took off 0 bases at V and 4 bases at J, with 12 bases between the two ends. Germline CDR1 is MNHEY and CDR2 is SVGAGI. Study-level points and caveats: Out-of-frame alpha sequences shared by twins were enriched for low generation probability. Diverse VJ usage suggested most zero-insertion clonotypes were not invariant T cells. Insertion counts were lower in abundant cord blood beta clonotypes, a trend that memory repertoires did not show.

MiXCR, applied by TCRdb to the 5' RACE reads, yields one record per CDR3 protein. The data show some 500,000 distinct CDR3 sequences, roughly an eighth seen once. In the case of this clonotype: Its antigen remains unknown.

These records were also assigned to another study, of yellow fever vaccine responses in identical twins.

The chain couples TRBV6-5 to TRBJ2-2; D is unresolved. The origin of this receptor is a woman between 18 and 29 years old in good health. Sequencing was carried out using CD4+ T cells sorted from blood. The CDR3 coding sequence is TGTGCCAGCAGTTACTCGTGGCTTGCGGCCACCGGGGAGCTGTTTTTT. Amino acids: CASSYSWLAATGELFF.